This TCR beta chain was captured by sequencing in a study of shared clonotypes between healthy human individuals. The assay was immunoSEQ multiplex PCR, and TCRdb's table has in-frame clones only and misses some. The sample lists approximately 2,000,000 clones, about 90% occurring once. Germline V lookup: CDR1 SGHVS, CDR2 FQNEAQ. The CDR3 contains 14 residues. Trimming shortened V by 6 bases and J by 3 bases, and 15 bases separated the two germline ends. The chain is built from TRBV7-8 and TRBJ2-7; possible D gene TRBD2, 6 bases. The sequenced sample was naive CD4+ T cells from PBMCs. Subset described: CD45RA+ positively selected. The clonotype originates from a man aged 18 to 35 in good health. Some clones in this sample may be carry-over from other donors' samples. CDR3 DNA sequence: TGTGCCAGCAGTTTAAAGCGGGTATTCTACGAGCAGTACTTC. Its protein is CASSLKRVFYEQYF.